Here is one T cell receptor beta chain with its context. The antigen is undetermined. This CDR3 has 15 residues. Germline V gene sequence: CDR1 KGHSH, CDR2 LQKENI. V was trimmed by 6 bases and J by 7 bases, leaving 19 bases between them. These data originate in a study of cytomegalovirus exposure and HLA in healthy donors. At the level of the study: Membership in the Caucasian-associated ancestry cluster was found for around four fifths of approximately 380 genotyped donors.

The PCR ran on 60 Vbeta and 13 Jbeta primers. The method was immunoSEQ multiplex PCR; TCRdb's version includes in-frame clones alone and lacks a portion of them. The table lists about 130,000 clones, with about 1.4% in the top ten. General study results and limits: According to the study, 160 or so TCR beta chains were cytomegalovirus-associated. Follow-up analysis later connected one missense variant in DCLRE1C with trimming of TCR beta V- and J-genes.

The J gene is TRBJ1-3, the V gene TRBV18; D not certain. The clonotype comes from a woman between 40 and 55 years old in good health and CMV-seronegative. Sequencing was carried out using PBMCs. CDR3 residues: CASSAAQVKLNTIYF. For the CDR3, the DNA is TGTGCCAGCTCGGCCGCGCAGGTTAAGCTCAACACCATATATTTT.